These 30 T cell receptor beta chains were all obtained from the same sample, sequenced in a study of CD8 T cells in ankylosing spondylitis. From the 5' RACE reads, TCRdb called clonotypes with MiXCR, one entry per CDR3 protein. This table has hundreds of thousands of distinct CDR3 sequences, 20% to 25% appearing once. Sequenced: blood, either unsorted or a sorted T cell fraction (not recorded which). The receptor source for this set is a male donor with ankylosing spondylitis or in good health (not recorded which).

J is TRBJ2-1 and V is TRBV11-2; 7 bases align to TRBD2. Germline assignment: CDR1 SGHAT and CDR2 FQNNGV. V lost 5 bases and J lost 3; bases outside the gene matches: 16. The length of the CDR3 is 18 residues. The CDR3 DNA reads TGTGCCAGCAGCCCGTACCCGCCCGCACTAGCGTACTACAATGAGCAGTTCTTC. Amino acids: CASSPYPPALAYYNEQFF.

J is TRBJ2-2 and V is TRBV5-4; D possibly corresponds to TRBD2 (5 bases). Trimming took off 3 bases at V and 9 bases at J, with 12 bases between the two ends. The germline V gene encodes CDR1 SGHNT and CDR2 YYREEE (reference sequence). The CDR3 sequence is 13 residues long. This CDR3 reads CASSSDWIRELFF. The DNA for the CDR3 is TGTGCCAGCAGCTCGGACTGGATCCGGGAGCTGTTTTTT.

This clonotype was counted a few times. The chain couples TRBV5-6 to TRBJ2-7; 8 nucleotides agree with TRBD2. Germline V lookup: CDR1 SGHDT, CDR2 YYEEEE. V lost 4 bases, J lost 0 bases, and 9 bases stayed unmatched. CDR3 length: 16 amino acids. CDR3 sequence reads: CASSHGSGGASYEQYF. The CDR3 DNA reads TGTGCCAGCAGCCACGGGAGCGGGGGAGCCTCCTACGAGCAGTACTTC.

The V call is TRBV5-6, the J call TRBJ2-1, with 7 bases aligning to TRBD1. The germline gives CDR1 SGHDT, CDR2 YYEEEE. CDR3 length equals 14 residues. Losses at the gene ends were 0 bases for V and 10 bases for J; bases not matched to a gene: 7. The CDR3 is CASSLGDRIREQFF. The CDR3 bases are TGTGCCAGCAGCTTGGGGGACAGAATTAGGGAGCAGTTCTTC.

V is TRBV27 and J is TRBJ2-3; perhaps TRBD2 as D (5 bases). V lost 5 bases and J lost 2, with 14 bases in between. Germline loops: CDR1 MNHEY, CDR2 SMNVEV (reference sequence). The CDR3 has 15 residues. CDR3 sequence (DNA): TGTGCCAGCAGTCCATCCGGGGTGCCCACAGATACGCAGTATTTT. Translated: CASSPSGVPTDTQYF.

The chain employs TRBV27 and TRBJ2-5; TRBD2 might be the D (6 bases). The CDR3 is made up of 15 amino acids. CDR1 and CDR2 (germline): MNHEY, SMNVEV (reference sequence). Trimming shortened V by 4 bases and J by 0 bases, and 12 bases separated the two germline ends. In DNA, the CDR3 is TGTGCCAGCAGTTCTGTGCCGGGGGACCAAGAGACCCAGTACTTC. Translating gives CASSSVPGDQETQYF.

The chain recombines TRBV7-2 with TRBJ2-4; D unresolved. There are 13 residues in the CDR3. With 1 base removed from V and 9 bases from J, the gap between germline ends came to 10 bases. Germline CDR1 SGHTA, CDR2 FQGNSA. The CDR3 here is CASSLESSSIQYF. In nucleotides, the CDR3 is TGTGCCAGCAGCTTAGAAAGTTCAAGCATTCAGTACTTC.

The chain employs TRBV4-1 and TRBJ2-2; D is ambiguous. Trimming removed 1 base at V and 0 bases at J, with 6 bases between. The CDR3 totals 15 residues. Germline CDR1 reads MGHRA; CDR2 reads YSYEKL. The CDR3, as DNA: TGCGCCAGCAGCCAAGGACCCGCGAACACCGGGGAGCTGTTTTTT. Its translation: CASSQGPANTGELFF.

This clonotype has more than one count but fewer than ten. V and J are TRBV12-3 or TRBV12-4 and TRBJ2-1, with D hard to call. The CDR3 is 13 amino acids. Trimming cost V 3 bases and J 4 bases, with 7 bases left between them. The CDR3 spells CASSFLEYNEQFF. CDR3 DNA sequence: TGTGCCAGCAGTTTTTTAGAGTACAATGAGCAGTTCTTC.

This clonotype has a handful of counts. CDR3 coding DNA: TGTGCCAGCAGCGGATCCAGGGCCGAGCAGTACTTC. Translating it yields CASSGSRAEQYF. This chain joins TRBV7-9 and TRBJ2-7, with a possible D match to TRBD1 (5 bases). With 5 bases removed from V and 6 bases from J, the gap between germline ends came to 11 bases. The germline V gene has CDR1 SEHNR and CDR2 FQNEAQ (reference sequence). The CDR3 totals 12 residues.

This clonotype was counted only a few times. CDR3 loop: CASRDSAESTDTQYF. For the CDR3, the DNA is TGTGCCAGCAGAGACAGCGCCGAGAGCACAGATACGCAGTATTTT. The chain joins TRBV9 to TRBJ2-3, with a possible D match to TRBD1 (5 bases). V was pared by 5 bases and J by 0 bases, with 13 bases between. The CDR3 loop spans 15 amino acids. Germline loops: CDR1 SGDLS, CDR2 YYNGEE.

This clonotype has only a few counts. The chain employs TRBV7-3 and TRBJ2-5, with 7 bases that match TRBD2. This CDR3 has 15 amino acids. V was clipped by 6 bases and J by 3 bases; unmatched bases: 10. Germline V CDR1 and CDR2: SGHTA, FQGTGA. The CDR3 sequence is CASRGPGGGEETQYF. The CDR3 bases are TGTGCCAGCAGGGGCCCCGGGGGAGGGGAAGAGACCCAGTACTTC.

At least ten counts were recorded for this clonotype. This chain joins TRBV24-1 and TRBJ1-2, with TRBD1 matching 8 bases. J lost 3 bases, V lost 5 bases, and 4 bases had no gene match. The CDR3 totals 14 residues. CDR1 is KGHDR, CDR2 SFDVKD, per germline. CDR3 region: CATSVADRDYGYTF. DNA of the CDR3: TGTGCCACCAGTGTCGCGGACAGGGACTATGGCTACACCTTC.

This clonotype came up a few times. As DNA, the CDR3 is TGCAGCGTTGTCGACTTCTTGGAGACCCAGTACTTC. Its translation is CSVVDFLETQYF. The chain has TRBV29-1 and TRBJ2-5; D call uncertain. Trimming took off 4 bases at V and 5 bases at J, with 11 bases between the two ends. Germline V gives CDR1 SQVTM, CDR2 ANQGSEA. The CDR3 has 12 residues.

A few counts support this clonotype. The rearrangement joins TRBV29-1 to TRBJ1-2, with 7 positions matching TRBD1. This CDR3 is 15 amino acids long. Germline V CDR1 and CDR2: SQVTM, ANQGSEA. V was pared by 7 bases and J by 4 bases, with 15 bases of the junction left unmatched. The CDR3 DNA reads TGCAGCGCCGAACTCCCACAGGGGCTGGGCTATGGCTACACCTTC. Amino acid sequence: CSAELPQGLGYGYTF. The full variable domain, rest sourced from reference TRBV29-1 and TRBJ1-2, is SAVISQKPSRDICQRGTSLTIQCQVDSQVTMMFWYRQQPGQSLTLIATANQGSEATYESGFVIDKFPISRPNLTFSTLTVSNMSPEDSSIYLCSAELPQGLGYGYTFGSGTRLTVV.

The CDR3, as DNA: TGTGCCAGCAGTTTCTACGGCAATGAGCAGTTCTTC. This translates into CASSFYGNEQFF. The J gene is TRBJ2-1, the V gene TRBV12-3 or TRBV12-4; D remains ambiguous. There are 12 residues in the CDR3. V was cut by 3 bases and J by 6 bases, with 6 bases left in between.

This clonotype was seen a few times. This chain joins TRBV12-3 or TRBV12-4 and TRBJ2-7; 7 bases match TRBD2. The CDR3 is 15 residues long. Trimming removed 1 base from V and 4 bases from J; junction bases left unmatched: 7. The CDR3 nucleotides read TGTGCCAGCAGTTTAGGGGGAGGGTCAACGTACGAGCAGTACTTC. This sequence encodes CASSLGGGSTYEQYF.

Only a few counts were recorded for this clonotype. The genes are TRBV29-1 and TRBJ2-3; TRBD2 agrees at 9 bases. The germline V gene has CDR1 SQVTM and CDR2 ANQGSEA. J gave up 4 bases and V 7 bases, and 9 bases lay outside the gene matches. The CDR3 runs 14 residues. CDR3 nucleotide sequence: TGCAGCGAGGCAGAGACTAGCGGCTCAGATACGCAGTATTTT. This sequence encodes CSEAETSGSDTQYF.

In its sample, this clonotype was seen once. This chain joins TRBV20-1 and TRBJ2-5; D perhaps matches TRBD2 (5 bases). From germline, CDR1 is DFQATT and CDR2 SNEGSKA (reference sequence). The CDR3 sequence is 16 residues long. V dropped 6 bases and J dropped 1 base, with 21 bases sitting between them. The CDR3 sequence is CSAIVLVGLAQETQYF. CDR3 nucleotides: TGCAGTGCCATAGTCTTGGTGGGTCTAGCCCAAGAGACCCAGTACTTC.

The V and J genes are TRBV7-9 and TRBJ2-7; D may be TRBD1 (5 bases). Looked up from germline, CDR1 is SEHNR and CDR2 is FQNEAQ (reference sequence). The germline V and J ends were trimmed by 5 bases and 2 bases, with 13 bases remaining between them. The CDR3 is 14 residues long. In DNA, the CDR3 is TGTGCCAGCAGCCACCCCGACAGCCCCTACGAGCAGTACTTC. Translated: CASSHPDSPYEQYF. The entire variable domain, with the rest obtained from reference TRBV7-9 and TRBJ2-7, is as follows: DTGVSQNPRHKITKRGQNVTFRCDPISEHNRLYWYRQTLGQGPEFLTYFQNEAQLEKSRLLSDRFSAERPKGSFSTLEIQRTEQGDSAMYLCASSHPDSPYEQYFGPGTRLTVT.

CDR3 in DNA: TGCAGCGTTCCCTCCGGGACCCTTTCTGGAGATACGCAGTATTTT. This sequence encodes CSVPSGTLSGDTQYF. The chain joins TRBV29-1 to TRBJ2-3; D may match TRBD1 or TRBD2 (5 bases each). Germline V gene sequence: CDR1 SQVTM, CDR2 ANQGSEA. Deletions cut 5 bases from V and 5 bases from J, with 20 bases between. CDR3 length: 15 residues.

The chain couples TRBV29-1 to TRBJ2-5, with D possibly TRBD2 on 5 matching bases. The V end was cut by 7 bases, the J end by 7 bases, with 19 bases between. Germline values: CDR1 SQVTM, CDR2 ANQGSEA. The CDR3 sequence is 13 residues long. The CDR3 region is CSALDPPDWTQYF. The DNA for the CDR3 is TGCAGCGCTCTAGACCCCCCGGACTGGACCCAGTACTTC. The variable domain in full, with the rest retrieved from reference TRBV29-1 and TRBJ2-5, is SAVISQKPSRDICQRGTSLTIQCQVDSQVTMMFWYRQQPGQSLTLIATANQGSEATYESGFVIDKFPISRPNLTFSTLTVSNMSPEDSSIYLCSALDPPDWTQYFGPGTRLLVL.

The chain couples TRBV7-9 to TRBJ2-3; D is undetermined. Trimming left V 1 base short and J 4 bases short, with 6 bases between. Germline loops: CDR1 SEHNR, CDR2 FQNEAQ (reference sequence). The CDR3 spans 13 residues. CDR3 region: CASSLGFPDTQYF. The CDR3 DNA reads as TGTGCCAGCAGCTTAGGATTCCCAGATACGCAGTATTTT.

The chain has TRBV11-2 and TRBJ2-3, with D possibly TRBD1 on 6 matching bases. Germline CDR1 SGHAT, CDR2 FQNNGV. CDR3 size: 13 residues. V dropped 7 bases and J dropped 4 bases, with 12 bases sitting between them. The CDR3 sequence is CASTQWGPDTQYF. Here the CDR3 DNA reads TGTGCCAGCACCCAGTGGGGGCCAGATACGCAGTATTTT.

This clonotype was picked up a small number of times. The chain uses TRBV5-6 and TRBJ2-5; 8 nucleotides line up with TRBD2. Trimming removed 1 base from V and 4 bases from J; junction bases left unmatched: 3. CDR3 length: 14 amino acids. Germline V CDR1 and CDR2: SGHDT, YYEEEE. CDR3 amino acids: CASSLLAGLETQYF. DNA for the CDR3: TGTGCCAGCAGCTTGCTAGCGGGTCTAGAGACCCAGTACTTC.

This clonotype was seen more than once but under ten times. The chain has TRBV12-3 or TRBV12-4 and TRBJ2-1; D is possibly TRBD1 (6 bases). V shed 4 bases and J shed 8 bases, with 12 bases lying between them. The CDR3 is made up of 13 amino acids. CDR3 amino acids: CASSYPEGDEQFF. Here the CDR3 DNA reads TGTGCCAGCAGTTACCCCGAGGGGGATGAGCAGTTCTTC.

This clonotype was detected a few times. The CDR3 nucleotides read TGCGCCAGCAGCCAAGATCAAGCGACCACCAATGAGCAGTACTTC. Its translation is CASSQDQATTNEQYF. The chain has TRBV4-1 and TRBJ2-7; D call uncertain. CDR3 length equals 15 residues. The germline V gene encodes CDR1 MGHRA and CDR2 YSYEKL. V gave up 0 bases and J gave up 7 bases, with 16 bases separating them.

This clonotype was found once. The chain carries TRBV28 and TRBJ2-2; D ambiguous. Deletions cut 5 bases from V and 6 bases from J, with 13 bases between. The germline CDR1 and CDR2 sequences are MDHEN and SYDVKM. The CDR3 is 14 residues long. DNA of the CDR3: TGTGCCAGCAGTATACCCACCCGACCCGGGGAGCTGTTTTTT. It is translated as CASSIPTRPGELFF.

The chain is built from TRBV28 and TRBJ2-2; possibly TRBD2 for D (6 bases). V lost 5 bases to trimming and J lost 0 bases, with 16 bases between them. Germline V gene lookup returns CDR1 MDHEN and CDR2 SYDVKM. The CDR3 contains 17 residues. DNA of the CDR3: TGTGCCAGCAGTCCCTCTAGGAGGGACTCGAACACCGGGGAGCTGTTTTTT. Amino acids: CASSPSRRDSNTGELFF.

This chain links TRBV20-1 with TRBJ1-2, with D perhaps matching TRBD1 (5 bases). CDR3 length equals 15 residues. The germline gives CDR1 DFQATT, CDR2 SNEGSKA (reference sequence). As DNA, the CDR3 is TGCAGCCCCCGGGACCGACACCGAATTAACTATGGCTACACCTTC. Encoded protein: CSPRDRHRINYGYTF.